Presented here are 25 T cell receptor beta chains from one specimen sequenced in a study of shared clonotypes between healthy human individuals. The data were produced by immunoSEQ multiplex PCR, yet TCRdb's version contains in-frame clones alone and is incomplete. Of some 1,600,000 clones listed, nearly 99% were seen once; the top ten hold around 0.45%. Sequenced: naive CD4+ T cells sorted from blood. Subset defined: CD45RA+ positively selected. These receptor sequences come from a man aged 25-45 years in good health.

The genes are TRBV29-1 and TRBJ2-7; 11 bases map to TRBD1. The CDR3 totals 15 residues. Trimming removed 5 bases from V and 3 bases from J; junction bases left unmatched: 9. Germline CDR1 reads SQVTM; CDR2 reads ANQGSEA. CDR3 region: CSVWGGQGAFYEQYF. The DNA of the CDR3 is TGCAGCGTTTGGGGCGGACAGGGGGCGTTCTACGAGCAGTACTTC.

The chain carries TRBV19 and TRBJ2-1; D not certain. Per the germline V gene, CDR1 is LNHDA and CDR2 is SQIVND (reference sequence). This CDR3 comprises 16 residues. Trimming pared 4 bases from V and 0 bases from J, leaving 13 bases between. The CDR3 nucleotides are TGTGCCAGTAGTACCTCTGGACGGAGCTCCTACAATGAGCAGTTCTTC. It codes for CASSTSGRSSYNEQFF.

V and J are TRBV10-3 and TRBJ1-3; no firm D call. From germline, CDR1 is ENHRY and CDR2 SYGVKD. V lost 2 bases and J lost 5, with 4 bases in between. This CDR3 contains 12 residues. CDR3 sequence reads: CAISEARNTIYF. CDR3 nucleotides: TGTGCCATCAGTGAGGCCCGAAACACCATATATTTT.

The J gene is TRBJ2-7, the V gene TRBV6-6; D ambiguous. The CDR3 contains 12 residues. Germline CDR1 reads MNHNY; CDR2 reads SVGAGI (reference sequence). Trimming stripped 8 bases from V and 4 bases from J, with 12 bases between. The CDR3 sequence: CASQDGPYEQYF. CDR3 DNA: TGTGCCAGCCAGGACGGGCCTTACGAGCAGTACTTC.

This sequence joins TRBV5-4 and TRBJ2-7; 7 bases line up with TRBD2. This CDR3 is 14 amino acids long. In germline, CDR1 is SGHNT, CDR2 YYREEE (reference sequence). Trimming took 4 bases from V and 2 from J; bases not matched to a gene: 6. CDR3 residues: CASSNLADPYEQYF. The CDR3 DNA is TGTGCCAGCAGCAACCTAGCGGACCCCTACGAGCAGTACTTC.

This chain joins TRBV10-3 and TRBJ2-5, with 8 bases aligning to TRBD2. V gave up 7 bases and J gave up 5 bases; unmatched junction bases: 6. In germline, CDR1 is ENHRY, CDR2 SYGVKD. The CDR3 has 13 amino acids. The CDR3 region is CAITAGARETQYF. The CDR3 nucleotides are TGTGCCATCACAGCGGGAGCTCGGGAGACCCAGTACTTC.

The chain has TRBV18 and TRBJ1-5; a weak D match, TRBD1 (5 bases). The CDR3 contains 15 residues. CDR1 and CDR2 (germline): KGHSH, LQKENI. Trimming removed 0 bases from V and 3 bases from J, with 9 bases in between. The CDR3 loop reads CASSPPGAYNQPQHF. The CDR3 DNA follows: TGTGCCAGCTCACCACCAGGGGCATACAATCAGCCCCAGCATTTT.

The chain joins TRBV7-2 to TRBJ2-1; a weak D match, TRBD2 (6 bases). The V and J ends lost 1 base and 7 bases respectively, with 11 bases between them. CDR3 size: 14 residues. Germline V lookup: CDR1 SGHTA, CDR2 FQGNSA. The CDR3 DNA reads as TGTGCCAGCAGCTTAGTCGCGGGGTTAAATGAGCAGTTCTTC. This codes for CASSLVAGLNEQFF.

V is TRBV6-1 and J is TRBJ1-1; D gene ambiguous. The CDR3 has 14 amino acids. Germline values: CDR1 MNHNS, CDR2 SASEGT. Trimming removed 8 bases at V and 2 bases at J, with 15 bases between. CDR3 nucleotide sequence: TGTGCCAGCTCAATCGGGCCGGCTAACACTGAAGCTTTCTTT. This encodes CASSIGPANTEAFF.

This chain links TRBV2 with TRBJ2-3, with a tentative D call TRBD2 (5 bases). Trimming cost V 3 bases and J 8 bases, with 12 bases left between them. This CDR3 has 13 amino acids. CDR1 and CDR2 (germline): SNHLY, FYNNEI. The CDR3 loop is CASSDEGRGTQYF. As DNA, the CDR3 is TGTGCCAGCAGTGATGAGGGAAGAGGTACGCAGTATTTT.

This chain connects TRBV4-2 to TRBJ2-3; 9 bases map to TRBD2. Germline assignment: CDR1 LGHNA and CDR2 YNFKEQ. V lost 7 bases and J lost 6; bases outside the gene matches: 14. CDR3 size: 16 residues. CDR3 residues: CASTFSGGRARDTQYF. As DNA, the CDR3 is TGTGCCAGCACCTTTAGTGGCGGGAGGGCCCGTGATACGCAGTATTTT.

The chain links TRBV27 to TRBJ2-7, with 8 bases identical to TRBD1. CDR1 is MNHEY and CDR2 is SMNVEV in the germline V gene (reference sequence). The CDR3 contains 14 residues. V dropped 3 bases and J dropped 5; count of bases not matched to a gene: 6. The CDR3 is CASSFQGARHEQYF. The CDR3 nucleotides read TGTGCCAGCAGTTTTCAGGGGGCGCGACACGAGCAGTACTTC.

This clone was detected only once. V usage is TRBV7-2 and J usage is TRBJ1-1, with D hard to call. CDR3 length equals 13 residues. Trimming took off 10 bases at V and 0 bases at J, with 12 bases between the two ends. Germline V CDR1 and CDR2: SGHTA, FQGNSA. In nucleotides, the CDR3 is TGTGCCACAAGGAGGGAAATGAACACTGAAGCTTTCTTT. Translated, it gives CATRREMNTEAFF.

The chain links TRBV19 to TRBJ2-5; tentatively, D is TRBD2 (6 bases). In germline, CDR1 is LNHDA, CDR2 SQIVND (reference sequence). CDR3 length: 16 amino acids. With 7 bases removed from V and 2 bases from J, the gap between germline ends came to 20 bases. In nucleotides, the CDR3 is TGTGCCAGTAAGATGGCAGGTCTGGGGGGTCAAGAGACCCAGTACTTC. Translated, it gives CASKMAGLGGQETQYF.

The chain has TRBV4-3 and TRBJ2-5; D not resolved. Germline assignment: CDR1 LGHNA and CDR2 YSLEER. The ends were cut back, 0 bases at V and 5 bases at J, with 13 bases in the middle. The CDR3 length is 15 residues. The CDR3 DNA reads TGCGCCAGCAGCCAAGATTCGTCCCGCCGGGAGACCCAGTACTTC. Protein sequence: CASSQDSSRRETQYF.

The rearrangement uses TRBV18 and TRBJ2-7; 12 bases are shared with TRBD1. Germline CDR1 is KGHSH and CDR2 is LQKENI. The CDR3 has 16 amino acids. V lost 3 bases to trimming and J lost 3 bases; unmatched junction nucleotides: 6. The CDR3 protein is CASSPAGTGGDYEQYF. The CDR3, as DNA: TGTGCCAGCTCACCCGCCGGGACAGGGGGCGACTACGAGCAGTACTTC. Supplemented by reference TRBV18 and TRBJ2-7, the full variable domain reads NAGVMQNPRHLVRRRGQEARLRCSPMKGHSHVYWYRQLPEEGLKFMVYLQKENIIDESGMPKERFSAEFPKEGPSILRIQQVVRGDSAAYFCASSPAGTGGDYEQYFGPGTRLTVT.

This chain uses TRBV4-3 with TRBJ1-1; no clear D gene. Germline-derived CDR1 and CDR2 are LGHNA and YSLEER. Trimming removed 0 bases from V and 11 bases from J, with 13 bases in between. The CDR3 contains 13 residues. CDR3 protein: CASSQDRGVRAFF. The CDR3 nucleotides read TGCGCCAGCAGCCAAGATCGGGGAGTCCGGGCTTTCTTT.

The chain employs TRBV5-1 and TRBJ2-7; TRBD2 might be the D (6 bases). V gave up 1 base and J gave up 2 bases, with 10 bases separating them. The CDR3 totals 14 residues. The germline CDR1 and CDR2 sequences are SGHRS and YFSETQ. The CDR3 region is CASSLSGGPYEQYF. CDR3 coding DNA: TGCGCCAGCAGCTTGTCCGGGGGACCCTACGAGCAGTACTTC.

The chain employs TRBV2 and TRBJ1-3; tentative D call: TRBD1 (5 bases). The CDR3 spans 14 residues. V was cut by 4 bases and J by 5 bases, with 12 bases left in between. The germline CDR1 and CDR2 sequences are SNHLY and FYNNEI. The CDR3: CASSGGSVRNTIYF. The CDR3 region has the DNA TGTGCCAGCAGTGGGGGCAGCGTACGAAACACCATATATTTT.

This chain joins TRBV6-6 and TRBJ1-4; TRBD1 might be the D (6 bases). This CDR3 contains 14 residues. Germline V lookup: CDR1 MNHNY, CDR2 SVGAGI (reference sequence). With 3 bases removed from V and 8 bases from J, the gap between germline ends came to 13 bases. CDR3 amino acids: CASSYVQGREKLFF. The DNA for the CDR3 is TGTGCCAGCAGTTATGTACAGGGAAGGGAAAAACTGTTTTTT.

This clone was counted a few times. J is TRBJ1-5 and V is TRBV7-9, with D perhaps matching TRBD1 (6 bases). Germline V gene data show CDR1 as SEHNR and CDR2 as FQNEAQ (reference sequence). The CDR3 is made up of 13 amino acids. V was clipped by 4 bases and J by 9 bases, with 13 bases between them. The chain's CDR3 is CASSSDSFSPQHF. The CDR3 DNA follows: TGTGCCAGCAGCTCGGACAGTTTCTCGCCCCAGCATTTT.

The chain employs TRBV19 and TRBJ1-5, with D possibly matching TRBD1 (6 bases). The CDR3 runs 15 residues. Per the germline V gene, CDR1 is LNHDA and CDR2 is SQIVND (reference sequence). Trimming stripped 0 bases from V and 6 bases from J, with 12 bases between. The CDR3 spells CASSIEGGLGQPQHF. The DNA for the CDR3 is TGTGCCAGTAGTATAGAGGGGGGGCTGGGTCAGCCCCAGCATTTT.

In this sample, this clone turned up once. The sample contains more than one DNA sequence encoding this CDR3. The chain couples TRBV2 to TRBJ2-7; D possibly matches TRBD1 or TRBD2 (5 bases each). V was trimmed by 6 bases and J by 4 bases, leaving 10 bases between them. The CDR3 spans 12 residues. The germline gives CDR1 SNHLY, CDR2 FYNNEI. The CDR3 bases are TGTGCCAGCAGAGGGACGGGGTACGAGCAGTACTTC. Protein: CASRGTGYEQYF.

The chain links TRBV5-4 to TRBJ1-2; D possibly corresponds to TRBD1 (5 bases). The germline gives CDR1 SGHNT, CDR2 YYREEE (reference sequence). V lost 1 base and J lost 2, with 9 bases in between. The CDR3 has 14 amino acids. CDR3 sequence (DNA): TGTGCCAGCAGCTTGCGGGGACTGAACTATGGCTACACCTTC. This encodes CASSLRGLNYGYTF.

The chain recombines TRBV5-1 with TRBJ1-1; no reliable D call. Germline CDR1 and CDR2: SGHRS and YFSETQ. Trimming cost V 0 bases and J 6 bases, with 12 bases left between them. The CDR3 is made up of 14 amino acids. CDR3 region: CASSLVVDMAEAFF. DNA of the CDR3: TGCGCCAGCAGCTTGGTGGTGGATATGGCTGAAGCTTTCTTT. The variable domain in full, with the rest retrieved from reference TRBV5-1 and TRBJ1-1, is KAGVTQTPRYLIKTRGQQVTLSCSPISGHRSVSWYQQTPGQGLQFLFEYFSETQRNKGNFPGRFSGRQFSNSRSEMNVSTLELGDSALYLCASSLVVDMAEAFFGQGTRLTVV.